This T cell receptor (beta chain) was identified in a study of blood T cell repertoires in COVID-19. Study-level background: Both acute and convalescent COVID-19 samples were obtained from the United States, Italy and Spain. The cDNA or gDNA used as material had been derived from T cells, B-cell-depleted T cells, or PBMCs.

The authors' processing: Researchers report that nucleated cell counts were estimated from reference gene primer amplification. Measured with immunoSEQ multiplex PCR; TCRdb has only the in-frame clones, and not every one. V, J and clone size derive from that table, while D and trimming were established from the DNA sequence. The data show 200,000 to 300,000 clones, around four fifths seen once. The sample was peripheral blood. The receptor was derived from a woman aged 55-69 years with active or convalescent COVID-19.

For the CDR3, the DNA is TGTGCCAGCGCGGACAGGGATTCCTATAATTCACCCCTCCACTTT. Translating it yields CASADRDSYNSPLHF. The gene calls are TRBV2 and TRBJ1-6, with 8 bases fitting TRBD1. The CDR3 spans 15 residues. Germline assignment: CDR1 SNHLY and CDR2 FYNNEI. J gave up 1 base and V 8 bases, and 4 bases lay outside the gene matches.